Below are 24 T cell receptor beta chains sequenced from a single sample in a study of CD8 T cells in ankylosing spondylitis. TCRdb called the 5' RACE reads again in MiXCR, with one record for every CDR3 protein. The data show 200,000 to 300,000 distinct CDR3 sequences, around 25% seen once. Sequenced sample: blood, either unsorted or a sorted T cell fraction (not recorded which). Source of these receptors: a male donor with ankylosing spondylitis or in good health (not recorded which).

This clonotype was seen a handful of times. This chain connects TRBV20-1 to TRBJ1-5, with D perhaps TRBD1 (5 bases). The ends were cut back, 5 bases at V and 4 bases at J, with 12 bases in the middle. Germline V gene lookup returns CDR1 DFQATT and CDR2 SNEGSKA (reference sequence). The CDR3 is made up of 13 amino acids. The CDR3 DNA reads as TGCAGTGCTCCCCCGGGGGGGAATCAGCCCCAGCATTTT. Protein sequence: CSAPPGGNQPQHF.

This clonotype was counted a few times. The rearrangement uses TRBV10-3 and TRBJ2-1; 9 nucleotides line up with TRBD2. The CDR3 consists of 14 residues. Germline V gene data show CDR1 as ENHRY and CDR2 as SYGVKD. V lost 8 bases and J lost 6; bases outside the gene matches: 8. The CDR3: CAIAGGPDRNEQFF. CDR3 DNA sequence: TGTGCCATCGCGGGGGGGCCCGACCGCAATGAGCAGTTCTTC.

This clonotype was seen at least ten times. The rearrangement links TRBV29-1 to TRBJ2-5; D is perhaps TRBD1 (5 bases). Trimming stripped 2 bases from V and 4 bases from J, with 5 bases between. CDR3 length: 11 residues. The V gene's germline CDR1 is SQVTM and CDR2 ANQGSEA. CDR3 loop: CSVERGETQYF. The CDR3 region has the DNA TGCAGCGTTGAAAGGGGAGAGACCCAGTACTTC.

The count of this clonotype is one. This chain joins TRBV12-3 or TRBV12-4 and TRBJ2-5, with 7 bases fitting TRBD2. The length of the CDR3 is 18 residues. V shed 6 bases and J 3 bases; nucleotides not matched to a gene: 19. CDR3 protein: CASSESRWGGDAKETQYF. CDR3 nucleotide sequence: TGTGCCAGCAGCGAGTCCCGATGGGGGGGAGACGCCAAAGAGACCCAGTACTTC.

This rearrangement joins TRBV2 to TRBJ2-7; 13 bases are shared with TRBD2. This CDR3 region has 19 residues. Trimming took 10 bases from V and 1 from J; bases not matched to a gene: 19. The germline gives CDR1 SNHLY, CDR2 FYNNEI. CDR3 bases: TGTGCCAACCCGTTCAGATCCGGACTAGCGGGGGATTCGTCCTACGAGCAGTACTTC. It yields the protein CANPFRSGLAGDSSYEQYF.

This clonotype was detected a few times. The CDR3 sequence: CASSPGTSGVEQYF. The CDR3 nucleotides are TGCGCCAGCAGCCCCGGGACTAGCGGGGTCGAGCAGTACTTC. This rearrangement joins TRBV5-1 to TRBJ2-7; TRBD2 agrees at 13 bases. This CDR3 comprises 14 residues. The V and J ends lost 4 bases and 6 bases, in that order; junction bases with no gene match: 4. The germline CDR1 and CDR2 sequences are SGHRS and YFSETQ.

In its sample, this clonotype was seen a few times. The chain carries TRBV20-1 and TRBJ2-3; D is unresolved. This CDR3 comprises 13 residues. The germline gives CDR1 DFQATT, CDR2 SNEGSKA (reference sequence). The V gene lost 3 bases and the J gene lost 1 base, with 8 bases spanning the gap. The CDR3 reads CSASLQRTDTQYF. The DNA for the CDR3 is TGCAGTGCTAGTTTGCAGCGCACAGATACGCAGTATTTT.

There are a few counts of this clonotype. V usage is TRBV20-1 and J usage is TRBJ2-2, with D possibly matching TRBD1 (6 bases). The CDR3 contains 16 residues. V was pared by 0 bases and J by 2 bases, with 13 bases between. Germline assignment: CDR1 DFQATT and CDR2 SNEGSKA (reference sequence). The CDR3 loop is CSARDNRQANTGELFF. CDR3 bases: TGCAGTGCTAGAGATAACCGACAGGCAAACACCGGGGAGCTGTTTTTT.

This clonotype was seen more than once but under ten times. The gene calls are TRBV9 and TRBJ2-5, with TRBD2 matching 8 bases. V shed 3 bases and J 7 bases; nucleotides not matched to a gene: 14. Germline lookup yields CDR1 SGDLS and CDR2 YYNGEE. This CDR3 is built from 16 residues. DNA for the CDR3: TGTGCCAGCAGCGACCCGCCTGGCGGGGGGCGGGGGACCCAGTACTTC. Protein sequence: CASSDPPGGGRGTQYF.

This clonotype was seen a handful of times. The gene calls are TRBV20-1 and TRBJ2-3; 10 nucleotides align to TRBD2. CDR1 is DFQATT and CDR2 is SNEGSKA in the germline V gene (reference sequence). This CDR3 region has 16 residues. V shed 5 bases and J 3 bases; nucleotides not matched to a gene: 11. Here the CDR3 reads CSASGWPSGGTDTQYF. The CDR3 DNA reads as TGCAGTGCTTCGGGCTGGCCTAGCGGGGGAACAGATACGCAGTATTTT.

This clonotype was found a few times. The chain recombines TRBV20-1 with TRBJ2-3, with 12 bases identical to TRBD2. The CDR3 is made up of 15 amino acids. V dropped 0 bases and J dropped 9; count of bases not matched to a gene: 7. Germline CDR1 is DFQATT and CDR2 is SNEGSKA (reference sequence). CDR3 DNA: TGCAGTGCTAGAGATGTCCCGGGACTAGCGGGCACGCAGTATTTT. Encoded protein: CSARDVPGLAGTQYF.

This chain connects TRBV15 to TRBJ2-4; 7 bases map to TRBD1. The V gene's germline CDR1 is LNHNV and CDR2 YYDKDF (reference sequence). The length of the CDR3 is 15 residues. Trimming took 1 base from V and 2 from J; bases not matched to a gene: 2. CDR3 in DNA: TGTGCCACCAGCAGAGCGGGACAGACCAAAAACATTCAGTACTTC. This translates into CATSRAGQTKNIQYF.

This clonotype turned up a few times. The V call is TRBV9, the J call TRBJ2-5; the D is unclear. Germline CDR1 SGDLS, CDR2 YYNGEE. The V end was cut by 4 bases, the J end by 1 base, with 11 bases between. The CDR3 runs to 14 residues. Here the CDR3 reads CASSPGAFQETQYF. The CDR3 coding sequence is TGTGCCAGCAGCCCGGGCGCGTTCCAAGAGACCCAGTACTTC. Drawing the rest from reference TRBV9 and TRBJ2-5, the complete variable domain is DSGVTQTPKHLITATGQRVTLRCSPRSGDLSVYWYQQSLDQGLQFLIQYYNGEERAKGNILERFSAQQFPDLHSELNLSSLELGDSALYFCASSPGAFQETQYFGPGTRLLVL.

This chain links TRBV7-2 with TRBJ2-5; unclear D gene. This CDR3 spans 12 amino acids. Trimming left V 1 base short and J 9 bases short, with 9 bases between. The germline gives CDR1 SGHTA, CDR2 FQGNSA. This CDR3 reads CASSLGQLSQYF. The CDR3 nucleotides read TGTGCCAGCAGCTTAGGTCAGCTGTCCCAGTACTTC.

This clonotype has only one observation. V gene TRBV20-1 combines with J gene TRBJ2-7; 10 bases agree with TRBD1. CDR3 length: 15 residues. J lost 7 bases, V lost 0 bases, and 9 bases had no gene match. Germline assignment: CDR1 DFQATT and CDR2 SNEGSKA (reference sequence). The CDR3 DNA reads TGCAGTGCTAGAGAACTGGGACAGGGGCCCGCAGAGCAGTACTTC. Protein sequence: CSARELGQGPAEQYF.

This clonotype was observed at least ten times. This chain uses TRBV12-3 or TRBV12-4 with TRBJ2-2; 7 nucleotides align to TRBD2. With V trimmed by 7 bases and J by 0 bases, 5 bases remained unmatched. This CDR3 is 15 amino acids long. The CDR3 bases are TGTGCCAGCACTTCGGGGGGTCCGAACACCGGGGAGCTGTTTTTT. This codes for CASTSGGPNTGELFF.

There are many counts of this clonotype. V gene TRBV20-1 combines with J gene TRBJ2-7; TRBD1 might be the D (6 bases). The V end was cut by 2 bases, the J end by 2 bases, with 13 bases between. Germline V gene lookup returns CDR1 DFQATT and CDR2 SNEGSKA (reference sequence). The CDR3 extends over 14 amino acids. CDR3 bases: TGCAGTGCTAGACGACAGGAAGCAACCTACGAGCAGTACTTC. Amino acids: CSARRQEATYEQYF.

This clonotype has ten or more counts. The chain carries TRBV24-1 and TRBJ2-7; 8 positions match TRBD1. The CDR3 is made up of 14 amino acids. The J segment lost 1 base and the V segment lost 4 bases, leaving 2 bases of the junction unmatched. The V gene's germline CDR1 is KGHDR and CDR2 SFDVKD. The CDR3 here is CATSEGQGSYEQYF. The CDR3 DNA is TGTGCCACCAGTGAAGGACAGGGATCCTACGAGCAGTACTTC.

The chain is built from TRBV29-1 and TRBJ1-2; TRBD1 is a possible D gene (6 bases). CDR1 and CDR2 from the germline V gene are SQVTM and ANQGSEA. Trimming took 8 bases from V and 6 from J, leaving 13 bases between them. The CDR3 runs 11 residues. DNA of the CDR3: TGCAGCCTGGGGCAGGGGAATGGCTACACCTTC. Protein sequence: CSLGQGNGYTF. Full variable domain (rest looked up from reference TRBV29-1 and TRBJ1-2): SAVISQKPSRDICQRGTSLTIQCQVDSQVTMMFWYRQQPGQSLTLIATANQGSEATYESGFVIDKFPISRPNLTFSTLTVSNMSPEDSSIYLCSLGQGNGYTFGSGTRLTVV.

This clonotype has a handful of counts. V gene TRBV21-1 combines with J gene TRBJ1-1. TRBV21-1 is labeled a pseudogene. There are 18 residues in the CDR3. The CDR3 DNA follows: TGTGCCAGCAGCAAAGGACCGAATCCTCAGCCCATGAACACTGAAGCTTTCTTT. It translates to CASSKGPNPQPMNTEAFF.

This chain connects TRBV6-1 to TRBJ2-5, with D uncertain. CDR1 is MNHNS and CDR2 is SASEGT in the germline V gene. V lost 7 bases and J lost 4, with 16 bases in between. The CDR3 contains 14 residues. The CDR3 reads CASKGSLMSETQYF. CDR3 DNA: TGTGCCAGCAAGGGTTCCTTAATGTCAGAGACCCAGTACTTC.

This clonotype has a handful of counts. The chain links TRBV20-1 to TRBJ2-5, with 13 nucleotides matching TRBD2. This CDR3 is 15 amino acids long. Unmatched junction bases numbered 6, after V lost 5 bases and J lost 3 bases. Germline CDR1 reads DFQATT; CDR2 reads SNEGSKA (reference sequence). The CDR3 DNA reads as TGCAGTGCTCCCCCGGGGACTAGCGGGGAAGAGACCCAGTACTTC. Its protein product is CSAPPGTSGEETQYF.

V usage is TRBV12-3 or TRBV12-4 and J usage is TRBJ1-6; 8 bases fit TRBD1. The CDR3 consists of 15 residues. The V segment lost 1 base and the J segment 8 bases; nucleotides outside the gene matches: 4. DNA for the CDR3: TGTGCCAGCAGTTTAGTCGCAGGGGGCTATTCACCCCTCCACTTT. Encoded protein: CASSLVAGGYSPLHF.

The chain employs TRBV12-3 or TRBV12-4 and TRBJ1-4; 7 bases agree with TRBD1. With 5 bases clipped from V and 10 bases from J, the junction kept 13 bases outside the gene matches. CDR3 length: 15 amino acids. The CDR3: CASSRRASPGGKLFF. The CDR3 nucleotides are TGTGCCAGCAGTCGACGGGCCTCCCCAGGGGGAAAACTGTTTTTT.